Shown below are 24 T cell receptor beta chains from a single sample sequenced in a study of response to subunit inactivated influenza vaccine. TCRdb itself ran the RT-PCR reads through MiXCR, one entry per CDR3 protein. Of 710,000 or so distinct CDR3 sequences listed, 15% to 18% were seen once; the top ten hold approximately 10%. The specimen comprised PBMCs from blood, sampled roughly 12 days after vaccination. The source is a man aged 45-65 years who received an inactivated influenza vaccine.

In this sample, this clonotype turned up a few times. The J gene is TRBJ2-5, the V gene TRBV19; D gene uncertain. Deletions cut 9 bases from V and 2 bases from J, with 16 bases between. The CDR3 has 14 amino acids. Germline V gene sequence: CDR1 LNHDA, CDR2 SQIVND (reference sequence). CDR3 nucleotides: TGTGCCAGCAATCGGCCCCTATTTCAAGAGACCCAGTACTTC. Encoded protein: CASNRPLFQETQYF.

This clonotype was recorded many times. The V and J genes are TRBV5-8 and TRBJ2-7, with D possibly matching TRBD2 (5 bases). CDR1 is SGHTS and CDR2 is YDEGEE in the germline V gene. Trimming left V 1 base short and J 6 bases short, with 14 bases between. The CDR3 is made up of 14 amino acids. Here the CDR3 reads CASSLRVKAGEQYF. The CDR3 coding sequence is TGTGCCAGCAGCTTGCGGGTAAAGGCGGGCGAGCAGTACTTC. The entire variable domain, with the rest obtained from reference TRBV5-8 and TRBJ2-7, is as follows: EAGVTQSPTHLIKTRGQQATLRCSPISGHTSVYWYQQALGLGLQFLLWYDEGEERNRGNFPPRFSGRQFPNYSSELNVNALELEDSALYLCASSLRVKAGEQYFGPGTRLTVT.

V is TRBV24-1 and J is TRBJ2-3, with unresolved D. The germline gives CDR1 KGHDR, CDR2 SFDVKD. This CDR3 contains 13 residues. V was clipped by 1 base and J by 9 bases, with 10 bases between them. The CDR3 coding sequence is TGTGCCACCAGTGATTTTTGGTCGGTCACGCAGTATTTT. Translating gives CATSDFWSVTQYF.

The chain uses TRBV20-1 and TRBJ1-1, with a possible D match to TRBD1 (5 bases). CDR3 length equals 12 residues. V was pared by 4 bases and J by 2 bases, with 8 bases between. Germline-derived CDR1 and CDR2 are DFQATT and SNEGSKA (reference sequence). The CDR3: CSATGTNTEAFF. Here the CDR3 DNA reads TGCAGTGCTACCGGGACTAACACTGAAGCTTTCTTT.

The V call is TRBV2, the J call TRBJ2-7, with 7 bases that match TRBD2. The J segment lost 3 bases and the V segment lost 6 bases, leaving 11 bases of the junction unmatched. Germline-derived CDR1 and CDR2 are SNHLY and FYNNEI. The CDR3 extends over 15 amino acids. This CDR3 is CASSRPSGTNYEQYF. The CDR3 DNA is TGTGCCAGCAGCCGACCTAGCGGAACTAACTACGAGCAGTACTTC.

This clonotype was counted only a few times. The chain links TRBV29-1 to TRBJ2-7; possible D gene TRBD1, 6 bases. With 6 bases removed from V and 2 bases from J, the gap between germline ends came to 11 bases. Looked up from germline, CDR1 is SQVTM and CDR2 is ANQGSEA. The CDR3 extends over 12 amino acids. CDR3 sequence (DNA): TGCAGCGTACGCCAGGGGCCCTACGAGCAGTACTTC. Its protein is CSVRQGPYEQYF.

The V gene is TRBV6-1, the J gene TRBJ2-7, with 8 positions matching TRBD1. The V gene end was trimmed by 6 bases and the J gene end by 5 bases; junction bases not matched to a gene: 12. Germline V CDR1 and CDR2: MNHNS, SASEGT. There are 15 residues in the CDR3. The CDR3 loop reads CASRQPGQARDEQYF. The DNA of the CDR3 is TGTGCCAGCAGACAACCGGGACAGGCGCGCGACGAGCAGTACTTC.

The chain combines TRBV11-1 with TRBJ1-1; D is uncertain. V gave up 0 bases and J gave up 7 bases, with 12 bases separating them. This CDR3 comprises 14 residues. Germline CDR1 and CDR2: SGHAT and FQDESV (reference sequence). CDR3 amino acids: CASSLAGRGGEAFF. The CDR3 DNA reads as TGTGCCAGCAGCTTAGCGGGTCGGGGTGGTGAAGCTTTCTTT.

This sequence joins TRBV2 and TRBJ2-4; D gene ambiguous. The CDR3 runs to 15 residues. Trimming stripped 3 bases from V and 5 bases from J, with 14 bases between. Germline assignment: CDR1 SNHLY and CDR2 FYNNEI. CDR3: CASSEFHGFQNIQYF. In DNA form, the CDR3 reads TGTGCCAGCAGTGAGTTTCACGGGTTTCAAAACATTCAGTACTTC. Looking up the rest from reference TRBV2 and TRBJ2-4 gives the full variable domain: EPEVTQTPSHQVTQMGQEVILRCVPISNHLYFYWYRQILGQKVEFLVSFYNNEISEKSEIFDDQFSVERPDGSNFTLKIRSTKLEDSAMYFCASSEFHGFQNIQYFGAGTRLSVL.

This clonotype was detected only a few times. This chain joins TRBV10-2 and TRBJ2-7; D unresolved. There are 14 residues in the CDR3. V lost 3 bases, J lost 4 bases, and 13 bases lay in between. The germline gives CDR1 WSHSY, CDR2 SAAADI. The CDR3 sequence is CASSDPRRAYEQYF. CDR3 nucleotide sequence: TGCGCCAGCAGTGACCCCCGAAGAGCATACGAGCAGTACTTC.

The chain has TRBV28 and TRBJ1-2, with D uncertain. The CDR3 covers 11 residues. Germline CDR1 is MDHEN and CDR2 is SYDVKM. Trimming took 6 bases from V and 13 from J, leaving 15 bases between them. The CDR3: CASRNTMEFTF. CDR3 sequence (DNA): TGTGCCAGCAGGAATACTATGGAGTTCACCTTC.

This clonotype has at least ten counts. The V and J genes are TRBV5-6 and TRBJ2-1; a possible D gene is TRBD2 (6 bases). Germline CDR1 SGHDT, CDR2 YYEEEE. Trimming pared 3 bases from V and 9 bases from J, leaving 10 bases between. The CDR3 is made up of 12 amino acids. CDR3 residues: CASSWGSGEQFF. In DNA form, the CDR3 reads TGTGCCAGCAGCTGGGGTAGCGGTGAGCAGTTCTTC. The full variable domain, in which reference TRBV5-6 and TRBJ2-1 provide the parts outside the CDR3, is DAGVTQSPTHLIKTRGQQVTLRCSPKSGHDTVSWYQQALGQGPQFIFQYYEEEERQRGNFPDRFSGHQFPNYSSELNVNALLLGDSALYLCASSWGSGEQFFGPGTRLTVL.

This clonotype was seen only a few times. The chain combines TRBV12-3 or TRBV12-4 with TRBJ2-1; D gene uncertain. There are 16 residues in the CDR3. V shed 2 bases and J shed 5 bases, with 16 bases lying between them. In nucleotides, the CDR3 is TGTGCCAGCAGTTTACGTTTCGGTACTCGTAACAATGAGCAGTTCTTC. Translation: CASSLRFGTRNNEQFF.

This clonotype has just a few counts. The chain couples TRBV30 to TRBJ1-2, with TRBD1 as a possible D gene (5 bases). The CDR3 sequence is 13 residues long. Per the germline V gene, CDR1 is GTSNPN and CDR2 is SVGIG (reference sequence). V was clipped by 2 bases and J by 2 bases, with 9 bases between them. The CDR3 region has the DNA TGTGCCTGGAGTAGCGACAGAAACTATGGCTACACCTTC. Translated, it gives CAWSSDRNYGYTF.

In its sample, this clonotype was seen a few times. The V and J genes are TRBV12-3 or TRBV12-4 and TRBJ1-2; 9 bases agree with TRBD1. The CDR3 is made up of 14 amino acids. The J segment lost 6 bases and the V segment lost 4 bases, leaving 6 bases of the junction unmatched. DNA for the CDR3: TGTGCCAGCAGTTACCGGGACAGGGTGAATGGCTACACCTTC. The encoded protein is CASSYRDRVNGYTF.

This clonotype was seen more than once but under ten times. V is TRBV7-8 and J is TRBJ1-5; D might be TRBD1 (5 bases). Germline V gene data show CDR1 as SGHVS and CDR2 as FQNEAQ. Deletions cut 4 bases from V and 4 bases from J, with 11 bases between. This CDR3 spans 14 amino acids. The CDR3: CASSSGFGNQPQHF. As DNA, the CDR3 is TGTGCCAGCAGCTCAGGGTTCGGTAATCAGCCCCAGCATTTT.

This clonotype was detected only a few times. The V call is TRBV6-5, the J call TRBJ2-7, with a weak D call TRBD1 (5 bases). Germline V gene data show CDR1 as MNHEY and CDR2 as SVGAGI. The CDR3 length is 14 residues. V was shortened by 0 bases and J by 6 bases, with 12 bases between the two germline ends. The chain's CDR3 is CASSYSDRPGEQYF. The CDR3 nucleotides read TGTGCCAGCAGTTACTCCGACAGACCTGGCGAGCAGTACTTC.

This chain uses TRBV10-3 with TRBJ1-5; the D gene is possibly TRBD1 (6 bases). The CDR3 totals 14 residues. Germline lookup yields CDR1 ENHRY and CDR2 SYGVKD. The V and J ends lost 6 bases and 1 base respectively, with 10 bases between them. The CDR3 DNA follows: TGTGCCATCAGACAGGGAGGGAGCAATCAGCCCCAGCATTTT. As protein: CAIRQGGSNQPQHF.

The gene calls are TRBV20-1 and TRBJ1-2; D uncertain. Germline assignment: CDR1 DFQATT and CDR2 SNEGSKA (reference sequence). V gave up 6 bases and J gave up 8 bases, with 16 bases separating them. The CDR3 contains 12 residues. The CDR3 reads CSAPEVGYGYTF. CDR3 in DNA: TGCAGTGCCCCGGAGGTGGGGTACGGCTACACCTTC.

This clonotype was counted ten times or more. DNA for the CDR3: TGTGCCAGCAGGGGTCCGGGATACGAAAAACTGTTTTTT. Protein product: CASRGPGYEKLFF. This chain links TRBV6-1 with TRBJ1-4, with D uncertain. Trimming removed 6 bases from V and 8 bases from J, with 13 bases in between. The CDR3 has 13 residues. Germline CDR1 MNHNS, CDR2 SASEGT.

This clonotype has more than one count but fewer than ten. The DNA for the CDR3 is TGTGCCAGCAGTGCAGGACAAGCGACTAACTATGGCTACACCTTC. Its translation is CASSAGQATNYGYTF. The V call is TRBV2, the J call TRBJ1-2; maybe TRBD1 (5 bases). Germline V gene data show CDR1 as SNHLY and CDR2 as FYNNEI. The CDR3 covers 15 residues. Trimming shortened V by 4 bases and J by 0 bases, and 12 bases separated the two germline ends.

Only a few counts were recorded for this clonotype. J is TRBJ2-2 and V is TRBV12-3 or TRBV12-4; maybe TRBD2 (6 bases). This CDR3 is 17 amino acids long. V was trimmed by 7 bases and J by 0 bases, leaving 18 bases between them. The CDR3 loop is CASTERPSDANTGELFF. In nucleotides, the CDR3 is TGTGCCAGCACCGAGAGACCTAGCGACGCGAACACCGGGGAGCTGTTTTTT.

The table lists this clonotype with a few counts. In DNA, the CDR3 is TGTGCCAGCAGTGAATTCGGGGTATATAATTCACCCCTCCACTTT. Encoded protein: CASSEFGVYNSPLHF. The genes are TRBV25-1 and TRBJ1-6; D gene unclear. The CDR3 has 15 amino acids. Trimming left V 1 base short and J 4 bases short, with 8 bases between. CDR1 is MGHDK and CDR2 is SYGVNS in the germline V gene.

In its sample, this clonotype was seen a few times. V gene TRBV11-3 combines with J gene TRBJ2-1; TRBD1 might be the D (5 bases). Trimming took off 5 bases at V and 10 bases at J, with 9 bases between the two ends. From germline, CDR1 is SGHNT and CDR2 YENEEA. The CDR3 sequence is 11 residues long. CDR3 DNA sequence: TGTGCCAGCAGCACAGGACAAGAGCAGTTCTTC. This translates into CASSTGQEQFF. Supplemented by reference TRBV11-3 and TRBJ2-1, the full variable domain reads EAGVVQSPRYKIIEKKQPVAFWCNPISGHNTLYWYLQNLGQGPELLIRYENEEAVDDSQLPKDRFSAERLKGVDSTLKIQPAELGDSAVYLCASSTGQEQFFGPGTRLTVL.